The 10 T cell receptor beta chains below come from one sample, sequenced in a study of Graves' ophthalmopathy and Graves' hyperthyroidism. Using RNA transcripts, the TCR beta CDR3 regions were amplified. Scientists carried out first-round RT-PCR using HTBI primers and then a second-round multiplex PCR. MiXCR, applied by TCRdb to the multiplex PCR reads, yields one record per CDR3 protein. This sample has over a million distinct CDR3 sequences, with less than 45% found just once. The sample comprised peripheral blood or thyroid tissue (not recorded which). All receptors come from an adult man with Graves' hyperthyroidism.

The chain links TRBV5-6 to TRBJ1-4; D remains unclear. The CDR3 consists of 15 residues. Trimming pared 1 base from V and 0 bases from J, leaving 7 bases between. Germline V lookup: CDR1 SGHDT, CDR2 YYEEEE. The CDR3 loop reads CASSLFGPTNEKLFF. CDR3 sequence (DNA): TGTGCCAGCAGCTTGTTCGGACCAACTAATGAAAAACTGTTTTTT.

The gene calls are TRBV27 and TRBJ2-6, with 9 positions matching TRBD1. Germline lookup yields CDR1 MNHEY and CDR2 SMNVEV (reference sequence). The CDR3 extends over 19 amino acids. The V gene end was trimmed by 2 bases and the J gene end by 0 bases; junction bases not matched to a gene: 8. The DNA of the CDR3 is TGTGCCAGCAGTTTAAGGACAGGGGCAGCCTACTCTGGGGCCAACGTCCTGACTTTC. Its translation is CASSLRTGAAYSGANVLTF.

This clonotype occurred a few times. The chain carries TRBV19 and TRBJ2-7; D uncertain. The CDR3 has 12 amino acids. Germline V gene sequence: CDR1 LNHDA, CDR2 SQIVND (reference sequence). V dropped 1 base and J dropped 12 bases, with 13 bases sitting between them. CDR3 sequence: CASSIGASSRYF. CDR3 bases: TGTGCCAGTAGTATAGGGGCCAGCTCACGGTACTTC.

The rearrangement links TRBV10-3 to TRBJ1-4; D may be TRBD1 (6 bases). This CDR3 is 15 amino acids long. Per germline, CDR1 ENHRY and CDR2 SYGVKD. The germline V and J ends were trimmed by 10 bases and 5 bases, with 20 bases remaining between them. CDR3 DNA: TGTGCCACCCTGGGGGGCGCAGGTCAAAATGAAAAACTGTTTTTT. This translates into CATLGGAGQNEKLFF.

Many counts were recorded for this clonotype. This sequence joins TRBV25-1 and TRBJ2-5, with 8 positions matching TRBD1. Looked up from germline, CDR1 is MGHDK and CDR2 is SYGVNS. V was pared by 3 bases and J by 5 bases, with 8 bases of the junction left unmatched. The CDR3 has 15 amino acids. CDR3 DNA sequence: TGTGCCAGCAGTGAGGTAGACAGGGGCGAGGAGACCCAGTACTTC. Protein sequence: CASSEVDRGEETQYF.

This clonotype has only one observation. CDR3 nucleotide sequence: TGTGCCATCAGTGAGCCGCGGACTAGCGGCGACCAAGAGACCCAGTACTTC. Translating it yields CAISEPRTSGDQETQYF. This chain joins TRBV10-3 and TRBJ2-5; 10 bases align to TRBD2. The CDR3 length is 17 residues. Germline CDR1 and CDR2: ENHRY and SYGVKD. V lost 2 bases to trimming and J lost 0 bases; unmatched junction nucleotides: 6.

In its sample, this clonotype was seen once. The chain recombines TRBV2 with TRBJ1-1; TRBD1 matches 7 bases. The CDR3 is made up of 13 amino acids. Germline assignment: CDR1 SNHLY and CDR2 FYNNEI. J was trimmed by 11 bases and V by 7 bases; bases with no gene match: 13. The DNA of the CDR3 is TGTGCCAGCACCCTTGGACAGGTCACCGGCGCTTTCTTT. Its translation is CASTLGQVTGAFF. The full variable domain, rest sourced from reference TRBV2 and TRBJ1-1, is EPEVTQTPSHQVTQMGQEVILRCVPISNHLYFYWYRQILGQKVEFLVSFYNNEISEKSEIFDDQFSVERPDGSNFTLKIRSTKLEDSAMYFCASTLGQVTGAFFGQGTRLTVV.

This clonotype was counted many times. This chain links TRBV7-8 with TRBJ1-2; D not certain. This CDR3 region has 15 residues. The germline V gene encodes CDR1 SGHVS and CDR2 FQNEAQ. V was cut by 7 bases and J by 2 bases, with 17 bases left in between. The CDR3 loop is CASISGGRQNYGYTF. Here the CDR3 DNA reads TGTGCCAGCATCTCGGGCGGCAGGCAAAACTATGGCTACACCTTC.

As DNA, the CDR3 is TGTGCCACCAGCCCGGGACAGGGTCCCACTGAAGCTTTCTTT. Translated, it gives CATSPGQGPTEAFF. The chain links TRBV10-3 to TRBJ1-1, with 9 bases identical to TRBD1. Germline V lookup: CDR1 ENHRY, CDR2 SYGVKD. V shed 10 bases, J shed 4 bases, and the junction held 10 bases outside the gene matches. This CDR3 comprises 14 residues.

This clonotype was seen just once. J is TRBJ2-7 and V is TRBV20-1; D may match TRBD1 or TRBD2 (6 bases each). CDR3 size: 13 residues. Germline CDR1 and CDR2: DFQATT and SNEGSKA (reference sequence). V shed 1 base and J shed 6 bases, with 13 bases lying between them. This chain's CDR3 is CSARAEQGGEQYF. The CDR3 DNA reads as TGCAGTGCTAGAGCAGAACAGGGAGGCGAGCAGTACTTC.